Reported below is one T cell receptor beta chain. The table came from immunoSEQ multiplex PCR; TCRdb's copy has only in-frame clones and leaves some out. Of over 20,000 clones detected, roughly 91% appear once; the ten largest clones hold 15% to 20%. This sample was included in a study of blood T cell repertoires in COVID-19. Study information: PBMCs, B-cell-depleted T cells, or T cells were the source of the cDNA or gDNA that made up the material.

Per the germline V gene, CDR1 is SGHVS and CDR2 is FQNEAQ. Trimming pared 5 bases from V and 2 bases from J, leaving 14 bases between. The CDR3 extends over 15 amino acids. V is TRBV7-8 and J is TRBJ2-3, with D perhaps matching TRBD1 (6 bases). This receptor was taken from a man in his 70s with active COVID-19. The sample consisted of peripheral blood. The CDR3 sequence is CASSRSGHPTDTQYF. The CDR3 DNA reads TGTGCCAGCAGCCGTTCGGGACACCCCACAGATACGCAGTATTTT.